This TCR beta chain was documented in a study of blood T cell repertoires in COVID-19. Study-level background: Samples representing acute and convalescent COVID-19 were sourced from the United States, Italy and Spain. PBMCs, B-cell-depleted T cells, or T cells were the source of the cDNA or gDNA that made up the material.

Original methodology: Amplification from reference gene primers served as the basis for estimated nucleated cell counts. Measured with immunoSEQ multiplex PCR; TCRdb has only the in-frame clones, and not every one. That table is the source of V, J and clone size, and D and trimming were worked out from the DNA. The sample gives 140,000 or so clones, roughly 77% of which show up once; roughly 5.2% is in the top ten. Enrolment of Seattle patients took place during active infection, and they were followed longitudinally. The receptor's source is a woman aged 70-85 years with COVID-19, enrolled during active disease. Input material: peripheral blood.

The CDR3 DNA reads TGTGCCAGTAGTCCGGAGATGACTAATGAAAAACTGTTTTTT. This gives the protein CASSPEMTNEKLFF. The chain joins TRBV19 to TRBJ1-4; unclear D gene. Per germline, CDR1 LNHDA and CDR2 SQIVND (reference sequence). Trimming pared 5 bases from V and 2 bases from J, leaving 9 bases between. The CDR3 is 14 residues long.